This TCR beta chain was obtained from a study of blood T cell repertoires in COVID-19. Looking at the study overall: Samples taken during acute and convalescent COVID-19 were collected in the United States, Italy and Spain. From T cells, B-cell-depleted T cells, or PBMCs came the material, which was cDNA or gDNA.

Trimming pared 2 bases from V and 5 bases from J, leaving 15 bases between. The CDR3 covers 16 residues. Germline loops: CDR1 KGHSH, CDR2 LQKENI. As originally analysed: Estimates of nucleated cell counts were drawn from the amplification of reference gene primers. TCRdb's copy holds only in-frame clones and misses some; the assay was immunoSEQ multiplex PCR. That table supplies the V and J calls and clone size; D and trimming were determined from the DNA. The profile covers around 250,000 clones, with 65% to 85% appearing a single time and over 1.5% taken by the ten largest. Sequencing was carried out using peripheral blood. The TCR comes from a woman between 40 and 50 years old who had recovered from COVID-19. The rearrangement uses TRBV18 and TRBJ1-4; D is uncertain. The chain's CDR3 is CASSPGLGLRNEKLFF. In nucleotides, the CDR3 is TGTGCCAGCTCACCAGGATTAGGACTTAGGAATGAAAAACTGTTTTTT.